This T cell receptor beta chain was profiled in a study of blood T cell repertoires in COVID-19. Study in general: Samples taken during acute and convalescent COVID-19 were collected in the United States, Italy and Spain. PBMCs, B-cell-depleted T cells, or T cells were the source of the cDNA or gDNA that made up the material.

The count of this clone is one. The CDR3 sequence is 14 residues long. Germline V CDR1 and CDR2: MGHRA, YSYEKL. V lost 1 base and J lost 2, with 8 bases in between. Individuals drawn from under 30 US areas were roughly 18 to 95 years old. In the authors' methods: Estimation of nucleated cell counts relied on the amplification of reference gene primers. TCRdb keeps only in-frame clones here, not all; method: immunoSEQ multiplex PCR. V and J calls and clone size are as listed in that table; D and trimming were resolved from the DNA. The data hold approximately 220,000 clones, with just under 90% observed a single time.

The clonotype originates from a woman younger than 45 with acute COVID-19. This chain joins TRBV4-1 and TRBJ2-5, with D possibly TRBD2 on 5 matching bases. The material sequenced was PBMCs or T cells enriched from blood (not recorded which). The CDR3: CASSQVGSQETQYF. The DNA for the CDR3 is TGCGCCAGCAGCCAAGTGGGGAGTCAAGAGACCCAGTACTTC.